This T cell receptor (beta chain) was profiled in a study of T cells in Graves' hyperthyroidism and ophthalmopathy. Study summary: Specimen type is peripheral blood, collected at initial diagnosis prior to any treatment.

The CDR3 regions of TCR beta were amplified from RNA transcripts. In the first-round RT-PCR of the TCR CDR3, the HTBI primer set was used. MiXCR, applied by TCRdb to the multiplex PCR reads, yields one record per CDR3 protein. This sample carries 500,000 to 600,000 distinct CDR3 sequences, approximately 15% of them seen once, and the ten largest clones take roughly 18%. This CDR3 is 15 amino acids long. V dropped 5 bases and J dropped 4; count of bases not matched to a gene: 6. Germline V CDR1 and CDR2: SGHRS, YFSETQ. This clonotype was counted only a few times. Aged 18 to 65, the patients had hyperthyroidism that was newly diagnosed and had lasted under 2 months. The authors obtained PBMCs from roughly 9.7 ml of fresh peripheral blood.

The chain recombines TRBV5-1 with TRBJ1-5; 10 positions agree with TRBD1. Sequenced: blood. The sequence was collected from a woman between 18 and 30 years old with Graves' hyperthyroidism. This CDR3 reads CASRAGTGANQPQHF. CDR3 nucleotide sequence: TGCGCCAGCAGGGCCGGGACAGGGGCAAATCAGCCCCAGCATTTT.